The 18 T cell receptor beta chains below were found in one sample sequenced in a study of T cell responses to AZD1222 COVID-19 vaccine. Assay used: immunoSEQ multiplex PCR; TCRdb lists only in-frame clones, some missing. The data contain roughly 140,000 clones, 85% to 95% of them singletons. Here the sequenced sample was peripheral blood, taken after recovery from COVID-19. All receptors come from an adult who had recovered from COVID-19.

The rearrangement links TRBV10-3 to TRBJ1-2; D is perhaps TRBD1 (5 bases). This CDR3 is 15 amino acids long. The germline V and J ends were trimmed by 1 base and 4 bases, with 13 bases remaining between them. Germline V gene lookup returns CDR1 ENHRY and CDR2 SYGVKD. The DNA of the CDR3 is TGTGCCATCAGTGAGTTGGGGGGGGGAATCTATGGCTACACCTTC. Translation gives CAISELGGGIYGYTF.

Comments on this clone: The same CDR3 also results from other DNA sequences found in this sample. V usage is TRBV24-1 and J usage is TRBJ2-1; D unresolved. This CDR3 has 11 residues. Germline V gene lookup returns CDR1 KGHDR and CDR2 SFDVKD. V was shortened by 5 bases and J by 7 bases, with 5 bases between the two germline ends. CDR3 amino acids: CATSALNEQFF. CDR3 DNA: TGTGCCACCAGTGCCTTGAATGAGCAGTTCTTC.

The CDR3 loop is CASSRNPSGNTIYF. In DNA, the CDR3 is TGTGCCAGCAGTCGGAACCCCTCTGGAAACACCATATATTTT. The rearrangement joins TRBV6-5 to TRBJ1-3; D is ambiguous. The CDR3 has 14 residues. The V and J ends lost 5 bases and 0 bases respectively, with 8 bases between them. Germline CDR1 MNHEY, CDR2 SVGAGI.

The chain recombines TRBV7-9 with TRBJ2-7, with D perhaps matching TRBD2 (6 bases). The germline CDR1 and CDR2 sequences are SEHNR and FQNEAQ (reference sequence). Trimming removed 5 bases at V and 2 bases at J, with 13 bases between. The CDR3 covers 14 residues. This CDR3 is CASSAGLPPYEQYF. The CDR3 DNA sequence: TGTGCCAGCAGCGCCGGACTACCGCCCTACGAGCAGTACTTC.

The chain is built from TRBV5-4 and TRBJ1-4; TRBD1 might be the D (6 bases). With 1 base removed from V and 5 bases from J, the gap between germline ends came to 12 bases. Germline V lookup: CDR1 SGHNT, CDR2 YYREEE (reference sequence). This CDR3 is 15 amino acids long. CDR3 bases: TGTGCCAGCAGCTTGAGCCAGGGGCCGAATGAAAAACTGTTTTTT. Translating gives CASSLSQGPNEKLFF.

V is TRBV5-6 and J is TRBJ2-7; D ambiguous. This CDR3 spans 13 amino acids. Per the germline V gene, CDR1 is SGHDT and CDR2 is YYEEEE. Trimming took 0 bases from V and 4 from J, leaving 8 bases between them. The CDR3 DNA reads as TGTGCCAGCAGCTTGGTAGTGTCGTACGAGCAGTACTTC. This gives the protein CASSLVVSYEQYF.

This clone occurred once. This chain uses TRBV6-5 with TRBJ1-5, with D hard to call. V dropped 2 bases and J dropped 0 bases, with 2 bases sitting between them. Looked up from germline, CDR1 is MNHEY and CDR2 is SVGAGI. The CDR3 contains 13 residues. The CDR3 here is CASSYDSNQPQHF. CDR3 sequence (DNA): TGTGCCAGCAGTTACGATAGCAATCAGCCCCAGCATTTT.

This clone was detected only once. The chain joins TRBV30 to TRBJ2-7, with 8 bases aligning to TRBD1. The CDR3 spans 14 residues. Germline CDR1 is GTSNPN and CDR2 is SVGIG (reference sequence). With 1 base clipped from V and 4 bases from J, the junction kept 6 bases outside the gene matches. The CDR3 loop reads CAWSGRDRTYEQYF. As DNA, the CDR3 is TGTGCCTGGAGTGGTAGGGACAGGACTTACGAGCAGTACTTC.

The rearrangement links TRBV19 to TRBJ2-3; D is unclear. Between the trimmed V and J ends, which lost 6 bases and 1 base, there was a span of 14 bases. In germline, CDR1 is LNHDA, CDR2 SQIVND (reference sequence). CDR3 size: 15 residues. As DNA, the CDR3 is TGTGCCAGTAGCATTGTATCAGGTGGCACAGATACGCAGTATTTT. Translating gives CASSIVSGGTDTQYF. Full variable domain (missing parts from reference TRBV19 and TRBJ2-3): DGGITQSPKYLFRKEGQNVTLSCEQNLNHDAMYWYRQDPGQGLRLIYYSQIVNDFQKGDIAEGYSVSREKKESFPLTVTSAQKNPTAFYLCASSIVSGGTDTQYFGPGTRLTVL.

The chain combines TRBV5-1 with TRBJ1-4, with 8 nucleotides matching TRBD1. The V gene end was trimmed by 2 bases and the J gene end by 8 bases; junction bases not matched to a gene: 11. The germline gives CDR1 SGHRS, CDR2 YFSETQ. The CDR3 is 16 amino acids. CDR3 sequence: CASSFGGVTGDEKLFF. For the CDR3, the DNA is TGCGCCAGCAGCTTCGGAGGCGTGACAGGGGACGAAAAACTGTTTTTT.

The CDR3 is CASKVAGGRTEAFF. In DNA, the CDR3 is TGTGCCAGCAAGGTCGCGGGCGGACGCACTGAAGCTTTCTTT. The V and J genes are TRBV7-3 and TRBJ1-1, with unresolved D. This CDR3 comprises 14 residues. Trimming stripped 7 bases from V and 4 bases from J, with 16 bases between. From germline, CDR1 is SGHTA and CDR2 FQGTGA.

The chain is built from TRBV7-6 and TRBJ1-1, with TRBD1 matching over 8 bases. The CDR3 has 17 residues. The J segment lost 5 bases and the V segment lost 2 bases, leaving 13 bases of the junction unmatched. Germline CDR1 reads SGHVS; CDR2 reads FNYEAQ. DNA for the CDR3: TGTGCCAGCAGCTTATTTCAGGCAGGGGGCTCGGGGACTGAAGCTTTCTTT. This translates into CASSLFQAGGSGTEAFF.

The gene calls are TRBV25-1 and TRBJ2-1; 10 nucleotides match TRBD1. With V trimmed by 4 bases and J by 7 bases, 10 bases remained unmatched. The CDR3 spans 16 residues. CDR1 and CDR2 (germline): MGHDK, SYGVNS. The DNA for the CDR3 is TGTGCCAGCAGTGGATGGTGGGACAGGGGTTTGAATGAGCAGTTCTTC. This encodes CASSGWWDRGLNEQFF.

The gene calls are TRBV7-8 and TRBJ1-3, with D tentatively TRBD1 (6 bases). The CDR3 sequence is 19 residues long. Trimming took 1 base from V and 0 from J, leaving 19 bases between them. The germline V gene has CDR1 SGHVS and CDR2 FQNEAQ. The CDR3 DNA is TGTGCCAGCAGCTTAGATGGGCTTAGGGGGGTCAGCTCTGGAAACACCATATATTTT. This codes for CASSLDGLRGVSSGNTIYF. Full variable domain (missing parts from reference TRBV7-8 and TRBJ1-3): GAGVSQSPRYKVAKRGQDVALRCDPISGHVSLFWYQQALGQGPEFLTYFQNEAQLDKSGLPSDRFFAERPEGSVSTLKIQRTQQEDSAVYLCASSLDGLRGVSSGNTIYFGEGSWLTVV.

The CDR3 loop is CASSEQAKSYGYTF. In nucleotides, the CDR3 is TGTGCCAGCAGTGAACAGGCCAAAAGCTATGGCTACACCTTC. The chain combines TRBV2 with TRBJ1-2; D is ambiguous. The ends were cut back, 2 bases at V and 4 bases at J, with 11 bases in the middle. There are 14 residues in the CDR3. Germline V gene sequence: CDR1 SNHLY, CDR2 FYNNEI.

This sequence joins TRBV6-1 and TRBJ1-1, with 7 nucleotides matching TRBD1. Germline V CDR1 and CDR2: MNHNS, SASEGT. With 2 bases clipped from V and 1 base from J, the junction kept 4 bases outside the gene matches. This CDR3 has 15 residues. The CDR3 loop is CASSEPRGKNTEAFF. DNA for the CDR3: TGTGCCAGCAGTGAACCCAGGGGGAAGAACACTGAAGCTTTCTTT.

This chain uses TRBV27 with TRBJ2-1; 9 nucleotides match TRBD2. There are 16 residues in the CDR3. Germline CDR1 is MNHEY and CDR2 is SMNVEV (reference sequence). The J segment lost 5 bases and the V segment lost 1 base, leaving 6 bases of the junction unmatched. CDR3 amino acids: CASSLYGLAPDNEQFF. CDR3 bases: TGTGCCAGCAGTTTATATGGACTAGCGCCCGACAATGAGCAGTTCTTC.

The V and J genes are TRBV5-4 and TRBJ2-7; a possible D gene is TRBD2 (6 bases). Trimming stripped 6 bases from V and 3 bases from J, with 16 bases between. The CDR3 is made up of 14 amino acids. CDR1 and CDR2 from the germline V gene are SGHNT and YYREEE (reference sequence). The DNA of the CDR3 is TGTGCCAGCAAAAGTGGTAGCGGAGACTACGAGCAGTACTTC. Encoded protein: CASKSGSGDYEQYF.